The clone carrying this TCR beta chain has only one observation. The antigen is unknown. In TCRdb, the reads were re-called with MiXCR into one record per CDR3 protein. The sample lists 600,000 to 800,000 distinct CDR3 sequences, 20% to 25% seen once, with less than 10% in the top ten. The source of the sample is a study of T cell repertoires in cytomegalovirus infection. As for the study in general: From public TCR beta signatures came an indication of both CMV infection and matching HLA type. Study outcomes and limitations: Cumulative frequency of public TCR beta families picked out carriers of CMV plus the relevant HLA. HLA-C-restricted CMV clonotypes gave the most frequent clonotype in two of eight donors.

Per germline, CDR1 DFQATT and CDR2 SNEGSKA (reference sequence). The germline V and J ends were trimmed by 4 bases and 3 bases, with 14 bases remaining between them. The CDR3 is made up of 14 amino acids. The rearrangement joins TRBV20-1 to TRBJ2-3; D is perhaps TRBD1 (5 bases). The receptor's source is a human donor in good health (CMV status not recorded). Some clones in this sample may be carry-over from other donors' samples. Sequenced sample: CD8+ T cells from PBMCs. In DNA form, the CDR3 reads TGCAGTGCTACAGGGTTTCTGTCAACAGATACGCAGTATTTT. Translating gives CSATGFLSTDTQYF.